These 9 T cell receptor beta chains were all obtained from the same sample, sequenced in a study of CD8+ T cells in alopecia areata (dated by TCRdb to the late 2010s). The time point label of this sample denotes: four to five weeks on oral tofacitinib. Reading the label with the study, this specimen's treatment or condition is: oral pan-JAK inhibitor, 5-10 mg twice daily. Libraries were prepared through the immunoSEQ multiplex PCR assay. RNA was extracted from all samples and reverse transcribed into cDNA, which served as template for TCR sequencing. Drawn from immuneACCESS, this table holds only the in-frame rearrangements with V and J called that TCRdb kept. Clones are partly lost; checked studies trace under half to an unresolved V gene and leave the rest unexplained. For this sample there are more than 90,000 clones; approximately 66% appear just once. Roughly a sixth of the sample is taken by the ten largest.

Sequencing used CD8+ T cells sorted from blood, obtained at week 4, from a patient treated with tofacitinib. All receptors derive from a human donor with alopecia areata.

The rearrangement joins TRBV5-6 to TRBJ2-3, with D possibly being TRBD1 (6 bases). Germline V CDR1 and CDR2: SGHDT, YYEEEE. Trimming took off 0 bases at V and 4 bases at J, with 15 bases between the two ends. The CDR3 length is 16 residues. The CDR3 region is CASSLGASGAADTQYF. The CDR3 nucleotides are TGTGCCAGCAGCTTGGGGGCGTCAGGGGCCGCAGATACGCAGTATTTT.

This clone was seen only a few times. This CDR3 is CASRGTSANTGELFF. For the CDR3, the DNA is TGTGCCAGCAGGGGGACTAGCGCGAACACCGGGGAGCTGTTTTTT. The chain uses TRBV7-9 and TRBJ2-2; 10 bases map to TRBD2. CDR3 length: 15 residues. The trim removed 6 bases at V and 0 bases at J, leaving 1 base unmatched. Germline V gene sequence: CDR1 SEHNR, CDR2 FQNEAQ (reference sequence).

The chain recombines TRBV4-1 with TRBJ2-4; D is undetermined. The end of the DNA is better explained by TRBJ2-7, so the J call may be wrong. The germline gives CDR1 MGHRA, CDR2 YSYEKL. The CDR3 length is 12 residues. CDR3 nucleotide sequence: TGCGCCAGCAGCCAGAGCTCCTACGAGCAGTACTTC. It yields the protein CASSQSSYEQYF.

The chain carries TRBV27 and TRBJ2-7; D gene uncertain. The CDR3 is 12 amino acids. Germline lookup yields CDR1 MNHEY and CDR2 SMNVEV (reference sequence). Trimming left V 3 bases short and J 4 bases short, with 7 bases between. The CDR3 bases are TGTGCCAGCAGTTTCTCGGGTTACGAGCAGTACTTC. This sequence encodes CASSFSGYEQYF.

The chain recombines TRBV29-1 with TRBJ2-7; D is perhaps TRBD1 (6 bases). V shed 8 bases and J shed 5 bases, with 19 bases lying between them. The germline V gene has CDR1 SQVTM and CDR2 ANQGSEA. The CDR3 contains 13 residues. As DNA, the CDR3 is TGCAGCTCAACGTTACAGGGATATCACGAGCAGTACTTC. The encoded protein is CSSTLQGYHEQYF.

V gene TRBV25-1 combines with J gene TRBJ2-3, with 10 bases matching TRBD2. CDR1 is MGHDK and CDR2 is SYGVNS in the germline V gene. CDR3 length: 13 residues. With V trimmed by 8 bases and J by 11 bases, 10 bases remained unmatched. In DNA form, the CDR3 reads TGTGCCAGCGAAAGCGGGGGGGCCTTGGTGCAGTATTTT. It specifies CASESGGALVQYF.

A few counts support this clone. The gene calls are TRBV4-1 and TRBJ1-1; D is perhaps TRBD1 (5 bases). The CDR3 is 16 amino acids. Germline values: CDR1 MGHRA, CDR2 YSYEKL. Trimming pared 4 bases from V and 1 base from J, leaving 16 bases between. CDR3 DNA: TGCGCCAGCAGCCCCTCCCCCGGGACGGCGAACACTGAAGCTTTCTTT. Translating gives CASSPSPGTANTEAFF.

The rearrangement uses TRBV4-1 and TRBJ1-1; D is perhaps TRBD1 (6 bases). Germline-derived CDR1 and CDR2 are MGHRA and YSYEKL. This CDR3 has 14 residues. V was pared by 1 base and J by 4 bases, with 10 bases between. CDR3 DNA sequence: TGCGCCAGCAGCCAAGGTCCGGGGGCCACTGAAGCTTTCTTT. It specifies CASSQGPGATEAFF.

V and J are TRBV2 and TRBJ1-1; a weak D match, TRBD1 (6 bases). The V end lost 5 bases, the J end lost 1 base, and 17 bases lay between the germline ends. Germline loops: CDR1 SNHLY, CDR2 FYNNEI. The CDR3 is 16 residues long. CDR3 residues: CASSQYRAQENTEAFF. CDR3 bases: TGTGCCAGCAGTCAATACAGGGCTCAAGAGAACACTGAAGCTTTCTTT.